The 10 T cell receptor delta chains below all came from one sample that was sequenced in a study of gamma-delta chains in newborns, infants, children. TCRdb applied CATT to the reads for clone calling. In the table there are a few thousand delta-chain clones, over 5.5% of which are singletons. Sequenced input: blood. The receptors here all came from a child who was a newborn, infant or young child, either healthy, febrile or measles-vaccinated (not recorded which).

Note on this clone: This may be a read error, as it is one base from a much larger clone. J is TRDJ3 and V is TRDV2, with 11 bases that match TRDD3. The germline V gene has CDR1 GEAIGNYY and CDR2 EKD. This CDR3 comprises 19 residues. The CDR3 DNA is TGTGCCTGTGACCCTATACTGGGGGATAACGACTGGGACACCCGAAAGATGTTTTTC. Translation: CACDPILGDNDWDTRKMFF.

For this clone: With a far larger clone one base away, a read error is the likely cause. The same CDR3 is also encoded by other DNA sequences in this sample. The chain has TRDV2 and TRDJ3; 13 bases agree with TRDD3. The CDR3 is 19 amino acids. Germline loops: CDR1 GEAIGNYY, CDR2 EKD. The junction had 5 bases not matched to a gene; V was cut back by 0 bases and J by 4 bases. The CDR3 bases are TGTGCCTGTGACACCGTTACTGGGGGATACGCTTGGGACACCCGACAGATGTTTTTC. Translating gives CACDTVTGGYAWDTRQMFF.

This clone has only a few counts. The likely explanation is a read error, given a far larger clone one base away. Here the CDR3 DNA reads TGTGCCTGTGACGTACTGGGGGATACGCGCTCCTGGGACACCCGACGGATGTTTTTC. This gives the protein CACDVLGDTRSWDTRRMFF. The gene calls are TRDV2 and TRDJ3; 13 bases are shared with TRDD3. Per the germline V gene, CDR1 is GEAIGNYY and CDR2 is EKD. The CDR3 covers 19 residues.

Notes on this clone: The mismatch at residue 5 between this DNA's translation and the TCRdb protein of a much larger clone likely reflects a read error; the protein shown is translated from the DNA. This rearrangement joins TRDV1 to TRDJ1; TRDD3 matches 9 bases. V lost 4 bases and J lost 2; bases outside the gene matches: 17. The length of the CDR3 is 19 residues. Germline CDR1 is TSWWSYY and CDR2 is QGS. The CDR3 spells CALGGLIPGGYQGTDKLIF. DNA of the CDR3: TGTGCTCTTGGGGGACTCATACCCGGGGGATACCAAGGAACCGATAAACTCATCTTT.

A word on this clone: Only one base separates this from a far larger clonotype, so it likely reflects a read error. Additional DNA sequences in this sample encode the identical CDR3. The chain is built from TRDV2 and TRDJ3; weak D call: TRDD3 (6 bases). The germline V gene encodes CDR1 GEAIGNYY and CDR2 EKD. The CDR3 spans 19 residues. In DNA form, the CDR3 reads TGTGCCTGTGACACCGTACTGGGAGTTATGTCCTGGGACACCCGTCAGATGTTTTTC. Its protein is CACDTVLGVMSWDTRQMFF.

This clone turned up a few times. This DNA's translation and the protein TCRdb lists, from a much larger clone, do not match at residue 15, likely due to a read error; the protein shown is translated from the DNA. The CDR3 region has the DNA TGTGCCTGTGACGACCTGGGGTCCCCGAGCTCCTGGGACACCCAACAGATGTTTTTC. It specifies CACDDLGSPSSWDTQQMFF. The chain uses TRDV2 and TRDJ3, with D tentatively TRDD3 (6 bases). CDR1 and CDR2 (germline): GEAIGNYY, EKD. The CDR3 runs to 19 residues.

This clone was detected a few times. The protein held in TCRdb is that of a much larger clone and does not match this DNA's translation at residue 4, likely because of a read error; the protein shown is translated from the DNA. The chain has TRDV2 and TRDJ2; 7 nucleotides align to TRDD3. The ends lost 5 bases at V and 0 bases at J; junction bases unmatched: 8. The CDR3 has 16 residues. Germline V gene lookup returns CDR1 GEAIGNYY and CDR2 EKD. CDR3 protein: CACGILGDTLTAQLFF. The CDR3 DNA follows: TGTGCCTGTGGCATACTAGGGGATACTTTGACAGCACAACTCTTCTTT.

To note about this clone: A far more abundant clone sits one base away, making this likely a read error. Different DNA sequences within this sample yield the same CDR3. The chain joins TRDV2 to TRDJ1; 8 bases are a match to TRDD3. Germline CDR1 is GEAIGNYY and CDR2 is EKD. This CDR3 has 15 amino acids. V dropped 0 bases and J dropped 1; count of bases not matched to a gene: 3. CDR3 residues: CACDTLGERTDKLIF. In nucleotides, the CDR3 is TGTGCCTGTGACACCCTGGGGGAACGCACCGATAAACTCATCTTT.

This clone is large (0.1 to 1%) within its sample. The same CDR3 arises from other DNA sequences in this sample as well. The chain employs TRDV2 and TRDJ1, with 7 bases lining up with TRDD3. With V trimmed by 3 bases and J by 0 bases, 3 bases remained unmatched. The CDR3 is 14 amino acids. Per germline, CDR1 GEAIGNYY and CDR2 EKD. This CDR3 reads CACDLLGDTDKLIF. DNA for the CDR3: TGTGCCTGTGACTTGCTGGGGGACACCGATAAACTCATCTTT.

For this clone: The mismatch at residue 12 between this DNA's translation and the TCRdb protein of a much larger clone likely reflects a read error; the protein shown is translated from the DNA. V usage is TRDV2 and J usage is TRDJ3, with 13 bases lining up with TRDD3. The CDR3 totals 19 residues. V shed 2 bases, J shed 5 bases, and the junction held 8 bases outside the gene matches. Germline loops: CDR1 GEAIGNYY, CDR2 EKD. CDR3 coding DNA: TGTGCCTGTGACAAAGTACTGGGGGATACGACCCGGGACACCCGACAGATGTTTTTC. Protein product: CACDKVLGDTTRDTRQMFF.